This T cell receptor (beta chain) was sequenced for a study of T-cell reconstitution after alpha-beta-depleted transplantation in children. Unique molecular identifiers were used in preparing the TCRbeta library. TCRdb passed the PCR reads through MiXCR, listing each CDR3 protein once. The sample has about 370,000 distinct CDR3 sequences, roughly 22% seen once. V lost 2 bases, J lost 8 bases, and 16 bases lay in between. CDR3 length: 15 amino acids. Germline CDR1 is SGHVS and CDR2 is FQNEAQ. This rearrangement joins TRBV7-8 to TRBJ2-1; D gene uncertain. Specimen: PBMCs from the stem cell graft donor, collected from the stem cell graft. This sequence was found in a human donor who donated a stem cell graft to a child with acute myeloid leukemia. CDR3 amino acids: CASSLLRWDSDEQFF. The CDR3, as DNA: TGTGCCAGCAGCTTATTAAGGTGGGATTCTGATGAGCAGTTCTTC.